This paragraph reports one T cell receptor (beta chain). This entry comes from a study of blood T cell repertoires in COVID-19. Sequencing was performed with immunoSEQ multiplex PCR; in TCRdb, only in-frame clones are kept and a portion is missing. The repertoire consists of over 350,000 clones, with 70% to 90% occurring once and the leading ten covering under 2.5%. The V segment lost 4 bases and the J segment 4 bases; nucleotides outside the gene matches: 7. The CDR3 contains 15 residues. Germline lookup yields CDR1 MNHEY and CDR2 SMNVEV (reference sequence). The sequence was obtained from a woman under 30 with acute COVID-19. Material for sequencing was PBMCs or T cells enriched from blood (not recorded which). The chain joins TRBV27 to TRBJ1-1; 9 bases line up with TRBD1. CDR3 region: CASSSYRGRSTEAFF. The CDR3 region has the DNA TGTGCCAGCAGTTCGTACAGGGGGCGTAGCACTGAAGCTTTCTTT.